This T cell receptor beta chain came from a study of CD8+CD57+ T cells in acquired aplastic anemia. Study-level background: When averaged, DNA from sorted CD4+ and CD8+ cells came to 3 to 3.5 ug.

The use of genomic DNA as template underpinned the TCR beta VDJ and CDR3 profiling. One entry per CDR3 protein, called by TCRdb with MiXCR from the reads. The repertoire holds roughly 290,000 distinct CDR3 sequences, with under 60% as singletons. Germline trimming cut 6 bases from V and 2 bases from J; bases unmatched to any gene: 7. The CDR3 extends over 14 amino acids. Germline assignment: CDR1 SGHTA and CDR2 FQGTGA. Previously, flow cytometry had revealed CD8+CD57+ cell expansion in the patients chosen for sequencing. This TCR derives from a human donor with aplastic anemia. V is TRBV7-3 and J is TRBJ2-7; 7 nucleotides line up with TRBD1. Sequencing was done on a sample of sorted CD4+, CD8+, or CD8+CD57+ T cells (not recorded which) from PBMCs. This CDR3 reads CASRTGTDTYEQYF. CDR3 bases: TGTGCCAGCAGAACTGGGACAGACACCTACGAGCAGTACTTC.